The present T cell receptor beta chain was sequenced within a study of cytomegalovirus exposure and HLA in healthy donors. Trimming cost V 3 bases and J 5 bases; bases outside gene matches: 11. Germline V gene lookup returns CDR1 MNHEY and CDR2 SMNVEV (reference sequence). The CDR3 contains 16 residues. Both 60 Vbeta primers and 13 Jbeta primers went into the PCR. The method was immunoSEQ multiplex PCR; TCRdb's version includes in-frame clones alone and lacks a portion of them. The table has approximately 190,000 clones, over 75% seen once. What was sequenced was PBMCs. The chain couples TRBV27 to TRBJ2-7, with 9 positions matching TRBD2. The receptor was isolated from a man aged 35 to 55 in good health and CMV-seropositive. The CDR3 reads CASSFLSAGGKNEQYF. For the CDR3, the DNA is TGTGCCAGCAGTTTTCTCTCGGCGGGGGGGAAAAACGAGCAGTACTTC.